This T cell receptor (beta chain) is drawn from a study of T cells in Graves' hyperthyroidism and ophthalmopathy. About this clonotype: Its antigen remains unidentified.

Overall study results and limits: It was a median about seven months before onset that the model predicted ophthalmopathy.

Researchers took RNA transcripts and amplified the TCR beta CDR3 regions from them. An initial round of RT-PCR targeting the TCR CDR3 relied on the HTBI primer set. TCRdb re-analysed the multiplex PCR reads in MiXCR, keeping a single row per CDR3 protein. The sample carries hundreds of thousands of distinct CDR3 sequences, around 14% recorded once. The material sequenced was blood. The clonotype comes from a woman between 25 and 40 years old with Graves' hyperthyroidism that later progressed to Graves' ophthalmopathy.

CDR3 DNA: TGCAGTGCTACGGGGGCAGGGTGGGAGTACACTGAAGCTTTCTTT. Amino acid sequence: CSATGAGWEYTEAFF. The V call is TRBV20-1, the J call TRBJ1-1, with D tentatively TRBD1 (6 bases). V was trimmed by 4 bases and J by 3 bases, leaving 18 bases between them. Germline values: CDR1 DFQATT, CDR2 SNEGSKA (reference sequence). This CDR3 comprises 15 residues.